The rows below give T cell receptor beta chains drawn from one sample of a study of blood T cell repertoires in COVID-19. Measured with immunoSEQ multiplex PCR; TCRdb has only the in-frame clones, and not every one. The sample has 80,000 or so clones, about nine tenths seen once; the top ten hold about 2%. The sequencing input was peripheral blood. These receptors originate from a man between 50 and 59 years old with acute or convalescent COVID-19. The CDR3 runs from the conserved cysteine through the conserved F or W. A D gene is named only where the DNA matches it firmly. Clone size is stated in some rows and not others, as once, few, many or a class when expanded.

v_call,j_call,clone_size,d_call,cdr3_nt,cdr3_aa
TRBV28,TRBJ1-6,NA,TRBD1,TGTGCCAGCAGATTGACAGGGACTTCACCCCTCCACTTT,CASRLTGTSPLHF
TRBV3-1/TRBV3-2,TRBJ2-1,NA,NA,TGTGCCAGCAGCCAAGTTCTGGTAGCTTCGTACAATGAGCAGTTCTTC,CASSQVLVASYNEQFF
TRBV7-8,TRBJ2-7,once,TRBD2,TGTGCCAGCAGCAACCGGACTAGCGGGAGCTACGAGCAGTACTTC,CASSNRTSGSYEQYF
TRBV7-9,TRBJ1-5,NA,NA,TGTGCCAGCAGCCCCGGGGGACTGGAGGATCAGCCCCAGCATTTT,CASSPGGLEDQPQHF
TRBV6-5,TRBJ2-3,NA,TRBD2,TGTGCCAGCAGTTACTCTAGCGGGAGGACAGATACGCAGTATTTT,CASSYSSGRTDTQYF
TRBV15,TRBJ2-6,NA,NA,TGTGCCACCAGCAGAGATAGCGACCCCTCTGGGGCCAACGTCCTGACTTTC,CATSRDSDPSGANVLTF
TRBV4-1,TRBJ2-5,NA,TRBD1,TGCGCCAGCAGCCAGGACAGGGGGCGAGAGACCCAGTACTTC,CASSQDRGRETQYF
TRBV24-1,TRBJ2-2,once,TRBD1,TGTGCCACCAGTGAAGCGCGGACAGGGGACACCGGGGAGCTGTTTTTT,CATSEARTGDTGELFF
TRBV27,TRBJ1-5,NA,NA,TGTGCCAGCAGAGCCGCTACAGGGATTCAGCCCCAGCATTTT,CASRAATGIQPQHF
TRBV7-2,TRBJ1-2,few,NA,TGTGCCAGCAGCTTAGGACGGGGGTCCTATGGCTACACCTTC,CASSLGRGSYGYTF
TRBV24-1,TRBJ1-2,NA,NA,TGTGCCACCAGTGATTTTAGGGCAGGGGTCTATGGCTACACCTTC,CATSDFRAGVYGYTF